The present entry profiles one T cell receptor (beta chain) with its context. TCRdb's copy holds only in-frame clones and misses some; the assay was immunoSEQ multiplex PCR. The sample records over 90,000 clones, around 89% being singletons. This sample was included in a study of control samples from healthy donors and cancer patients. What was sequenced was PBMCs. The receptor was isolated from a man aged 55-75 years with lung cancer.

CDR3 residues: CASSLDSKNIQYF. The CDR3 coding sequence is TGCGCCAGCAGCTTGGACAGCAAAAACATTCAGTACTTC. V and J are TRBV5-1 and TRBJ2-4; no definite D call. V gave up 0 bases and J gave up 3 bases, with 4 bases separating them. Germline CDR1 reads SGHRS; CDR2 reads YFSETQ. This CDR3 has 13 residues.